The T cell receptor (beta chain) under discussion was sequenced for a study of shared clonotypes between healthy human individuals. Study details: Two female and a few male donors aged 18 to 49 were enrolled. Study results and caveats: Richness estimates generally favored naive over memory subsets.

CD45RO negativity and positive selection for CCR7 defined naive CD8 cells, a population that excluded terminally differentiated effector memory CD45RA+ cells. Donors included only healthy HIV-negative adults lacking recent acute infections or vaccinations. Genomic DNA of each subset was evenly split across several immunoSEQ plates. Sequencing used immunoSEQ multiplex PCR; TCRdb keeps in-frame clones, though not all of them. The sample lists roughly 810,000 clones, 95% to 97% occurring once. In regard to this clone: Its antigen is as yet unknown.

This TCR was recovered from a man aged 30 to 39 in good health. The source material was naive CD8+ T cells sorted from blood.

The CDR3 region has the DNA TGTGCCACCGGGGACAGGAGTCACACTGAAGCTTTCTTT. Amino acid sequence: CATGDRSHTEAFF. This sequence joins TRBV6-1 and TRBJ1-1, with 8 bases matching TRBD1. Germline values: CDR1 MNHNS, CDR2 SASEGT. V shed 10 bases and J 3 bases; nucleotides not matched to a gene: 7. The CDR3 loop spans 13 amino acids.